These 10 T cell receptor beta chains came from one sample sequenced in a study of Ad26.COV2.S vaccination and SARS-CoV-2 variants. Only in-frame clones appear in the TCRdb table, and some are missing; sequencing was by immunoSEQ multiplex PCR. The sample contains 350,000 to 550,000 clones, approximately 92% of which appear only once. As to treatment: around 19 received Ad26.COV2.S at low or high dose, single or two shots; roughly five received placebo; per-sample allocation not given. Following the first vaccine or placebo injection, samples were taken on day 63. Sequenced material: peripheral blood, taken in a trial of Ad26.COV2.S vaccine versus placebo. Receptor source: a person aged 18 to 59 who received the Ad26.COV2.S COVID-19 vaccine or a placebo.

This chain joins TRBV14 and TRBJ1-2; the D gene is possibly TRBD1 (5 bases). V lost 2 bases and J lost 4, with 11 bases in between. Germline V gives CDR1 SGHDN, CDR2 FVKESK. The CDR3 runs 14 residues. The CDR3 reads CASSQRDGSYGYTF. CDR3 sequence (DNA): TGTGCCAGCAGCCAACGGGACGGCTCCTATGGCTACACCTTC.

V usage is TRBV4-3 and J usage is TRBJ2-5, with 10 bases matching TRBD1. This CDR3 is 17 amino acids long. Germline V gene sequence: CDR1 LGHNA, CDR2 YSLEER. V lost 0 bases and J lost 0; bases outside the gene matches: 4. The CDR3 DNA follows: TGCGCCAGCAGCCAAGACACGGACAGGGGGTACCAAGAGACCCAGTACTTC. As protein: CASSQDTDRGYQETQYF.

The chain combines TRBV18 with TRBJ1-6; 9 bases agree with TRBD1. Germline-derived CDR1 and CDR2 are KGHSH and LQKENI. The V and J ends lost 3 bases and 6 bases, in that order; junction bases with no gene match: 3. This CDR3 is 15 amino acids long. For the CDR3, the DNA is TGTGCCAGCTCACCTACGGGACAGGGTAATTCACCCCTCCACTTT. Translating gives CASSPTGQGNSPLHF.

This chain uses TRBV28 with TRBJ1-1; 8 bases are shared with TRBD1. The CDR3 is 14 amino acids. After removal of 3 bases from V and 3 bases from J, the junction contained 3 bases not matched to a gene. In germline, CDR1 is MDHEN, CDR2 SYDVKM. The CDR3 reads CASSFNRGYTEAFF. In DNA form, the CDR3 reads TGTGCCAGCAGTTTCAACAGGGGGTACACTGAAGCTTTCTTT.

The chain has TRBV6-6 and TRBJ1-6; D remains unclear. Trimming stripped 2 bases from V and 0 bases from J, with 8 bases between. Per the germline V gene, CDR1 is MNHNY and CDR2 is SVGAGI (reference sequence). CDR3 length equals 16 residues. The DNA for the CDR3 is TGTGCCAGCAGTTACAAACTCAACTCCTATAATTCACCCCTCCACTTT. Protein: CASSYKLNSYNSPLHF.

J is TRBJ1-1 and V is TRBV5-1, with 7 nucleotides matching TRBD1. Germline CDR1 and CDR2: SGHRS and YFSETQ. The V gene end was trimmed by 4 bases and the J gene end by 0 bases; junction bases not matched to a gene: 12. This CDR3 is built from 17 residues. In nucleotides, the CDR3 is TGCGCCAGCAGCGTGACCCCGGGACAGATACTGAACACTGAAGCTTTCTTT. This encodes CASSVTPGQILNTEAFF.

In DNA form, the CDR3 reads TGTGCCAGCAGCTTGGTCGGGGAAGGCACCTACGAGCAGTACGTC. The encoded protein is CASSLVGEGTYEQYV. The chain recombines TRBV5-6 with TRBJ2-7, with D perhaps matching TRBD2 (5 bases). Germline V lookup: CDR1 SGHDT, CDR2 YYEEEE. V was clipped by 0 bases and J by 2 bases, with 12 bases between them. The CDR3 totals 15 residues.

The chain uses TRBV4-3 and TRBJ2-7, with 7 nucleotides matching TRBD1. This CDR3 comprises 17 residues. The junction had 14 bases not matched to a gene; V was cut back by 3 bases and J by 3 bases. Germline assignment: CDR1 LGHNA and CDR2 YSLEER. For the CDR3, the DNA is TGCGCCAGCAGCCAGACGCCCGCCGGGACAGAGTTCTACGAGCAGTACTTC. Translation: CASSQTPAGTEFYEQYF.

The V gene is TRBV5-1, the J gene TRBJ1-3; D is uncertain. The V and J ends lost 0 bases and 1 base respectively, with 11 bases between them. Germline CDR1 is SGHRS and CDR2 is YFSETQ. The CDR3 loop spans 16 amino acids. The CDR3 DNA reads as TGCGCCAGCAGCTTGGTGGGGTGGGGATCTGGAAACACCATATATTTT. This encodes CASSLVGWGSGNTIYF.

The chain carries TRBV11-2 and TRBJ2-5; D remains unclear. V was pared by 0 bases and J by 0 bases, with 5 bases between. The CDR3 spans 14 residues. Looked up from germline, CDR1 is SGHAT and CDR2 is FQNNGV. In DNA form, the CDR3 reads TGTGCCAGCAGCTTAGAGGGATACCAAGAGACCCAGTACTTC. Protein product: CASSLEGYQETQYF.